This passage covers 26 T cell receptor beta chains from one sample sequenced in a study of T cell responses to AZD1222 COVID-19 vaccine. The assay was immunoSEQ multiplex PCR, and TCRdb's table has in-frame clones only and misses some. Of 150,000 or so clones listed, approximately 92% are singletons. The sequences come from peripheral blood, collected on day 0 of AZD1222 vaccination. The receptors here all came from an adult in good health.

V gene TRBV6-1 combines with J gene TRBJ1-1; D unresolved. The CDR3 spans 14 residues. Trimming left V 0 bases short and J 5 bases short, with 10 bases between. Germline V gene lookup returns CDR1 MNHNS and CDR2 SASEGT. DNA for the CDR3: TGTGCCAGCAGTGAAGCGTTCGAAAGGACTGAAGCTTTCTTT. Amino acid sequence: CASSEAFERTEAFF.

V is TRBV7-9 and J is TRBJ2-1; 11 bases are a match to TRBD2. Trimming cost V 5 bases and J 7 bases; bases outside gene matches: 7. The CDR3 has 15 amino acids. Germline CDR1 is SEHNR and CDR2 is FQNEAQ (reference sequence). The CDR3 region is CASSPQASGRNEQFF. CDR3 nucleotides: TGTGCCAGCAGCCCGCAGGCTAGCGGGAGGAATGAGCAGTTCTTC.

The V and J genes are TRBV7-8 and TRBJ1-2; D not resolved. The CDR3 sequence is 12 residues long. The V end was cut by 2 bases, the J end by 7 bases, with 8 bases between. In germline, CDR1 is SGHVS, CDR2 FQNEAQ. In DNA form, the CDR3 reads TGTGCCAGCAGCTTAAATGCGGGTGGCTACACCTTC. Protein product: CASSLNAGGYTF.

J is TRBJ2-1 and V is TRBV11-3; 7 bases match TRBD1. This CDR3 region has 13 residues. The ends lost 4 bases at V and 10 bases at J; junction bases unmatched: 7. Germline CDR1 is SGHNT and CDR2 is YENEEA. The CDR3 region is CASSSDRVDEQFF. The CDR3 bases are TGTGCCAGCAGCTCAGACAGGGTAGACGAGCAGTTCTTC. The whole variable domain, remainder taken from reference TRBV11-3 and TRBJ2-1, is EAGVVQSPRYKIIEKKQPVAFWCNPISGHNTLYWYLQNLGQGPELLIRYENEEAVDDSQLPKDRFSAERLKGVDSTLKIQPAELGDSAVYLCASSSDRVDEQFFGPGTRLTVL.

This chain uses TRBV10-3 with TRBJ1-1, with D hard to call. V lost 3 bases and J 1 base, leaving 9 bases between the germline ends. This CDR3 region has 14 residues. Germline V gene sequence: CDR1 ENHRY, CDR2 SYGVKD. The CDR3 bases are TGTGCCATCAGTGAAGGACGGAGGAACACTGAAGCTTTCTTT. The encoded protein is CAISEGRRNTEAFF.

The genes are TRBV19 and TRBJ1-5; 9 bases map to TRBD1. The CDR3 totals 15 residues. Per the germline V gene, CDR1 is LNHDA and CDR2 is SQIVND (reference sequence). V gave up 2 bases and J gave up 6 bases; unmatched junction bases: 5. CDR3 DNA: TGTGCCAGTAGTATATCGGGACAGGGAGGTCAGCCCCAGCATTTT. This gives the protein CASSISGQGGQPQHF.

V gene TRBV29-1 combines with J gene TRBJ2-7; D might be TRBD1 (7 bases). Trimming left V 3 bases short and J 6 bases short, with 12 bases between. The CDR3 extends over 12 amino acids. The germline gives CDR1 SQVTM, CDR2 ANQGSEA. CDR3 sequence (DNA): TGCAGCGTTGACCAGGGGGGCCGCGAGCAGTACTTC. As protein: CSVDQGGREQYF.

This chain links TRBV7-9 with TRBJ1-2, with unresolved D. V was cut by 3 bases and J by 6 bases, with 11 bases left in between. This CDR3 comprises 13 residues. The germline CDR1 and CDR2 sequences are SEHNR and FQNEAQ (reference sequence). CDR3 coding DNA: TGTGCCAGCAGCTTGGGGAGACCAGATGGCTACACCTTC. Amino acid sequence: CASSLGRPDGYTF.

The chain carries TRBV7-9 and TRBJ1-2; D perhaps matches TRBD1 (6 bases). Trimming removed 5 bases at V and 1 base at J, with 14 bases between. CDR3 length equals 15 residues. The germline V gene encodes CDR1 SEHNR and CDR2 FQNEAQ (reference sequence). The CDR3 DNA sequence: TGTGCCAGCAGCCTCGAGACAGGCCTTAACTATGGCTACACCTTC. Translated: CASSLETGLNYGYTF.

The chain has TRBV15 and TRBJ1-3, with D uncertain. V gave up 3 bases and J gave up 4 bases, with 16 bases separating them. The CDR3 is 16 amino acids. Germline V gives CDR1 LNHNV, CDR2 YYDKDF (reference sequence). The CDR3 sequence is CATSSGRPGNGNTIYF. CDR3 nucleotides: TGTGCCACCAGCAGTGGTCGGCCAGGCAACGGAAACACCATATATTTT. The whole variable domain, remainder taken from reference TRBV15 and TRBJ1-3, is DAMVIQNPRYQVTQFGKPVTLSCSQTLNHNVMYWYQQKSSQAPKLLFHYYDKDFNNEADTPDNFQSRRPNTSFCFLDIRSPGLGDTAMYLCATSSGRPGNGNTIYFGEGSWLTVV.

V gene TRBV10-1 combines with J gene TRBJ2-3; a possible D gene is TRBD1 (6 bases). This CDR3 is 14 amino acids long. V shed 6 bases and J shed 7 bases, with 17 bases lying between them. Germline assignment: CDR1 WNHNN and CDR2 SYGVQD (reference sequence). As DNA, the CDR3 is TGCGCCAGCAGCCCCCCAGGGGCGCCCAATACGCAGTATTTT. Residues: CASSPPGAPNTQYF.

DNA for the CDR3: TGTGCCAGCGGCAAGACTAGCGGATCCAACACCGGGGAGCTGTTTTTT. It encodes CASGKTSGSNTGELFF. V is TRBV27 and J is TRBJ2-2, with 9 bases aligning to TRBD2. Trimming removed 8 bases from V and 2 bases from J; junction bases left unmatched: 9. Per the germline V gene, CDR1 is MNHEY and CDR2 is SMNVEV (reference sequence). This CDR3 has 16 residues.

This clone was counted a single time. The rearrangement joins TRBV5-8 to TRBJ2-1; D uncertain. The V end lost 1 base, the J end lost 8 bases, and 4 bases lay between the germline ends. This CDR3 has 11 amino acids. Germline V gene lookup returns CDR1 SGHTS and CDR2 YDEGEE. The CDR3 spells CASSLMYEQFF. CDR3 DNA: TGTGCCAGCAGCTTGATGTATGAGCAGTTCTTC. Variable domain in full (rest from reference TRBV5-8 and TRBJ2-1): EAGVTQSPTHLIKTRGQQATLRCSPISGHTSVYWYQQALGLGLQFLLWYDEGEERNRGNFPPRFSGRQFPNYSSELNVNALELEDSALYLCASSLMYEQFFGPGTRLTVL.

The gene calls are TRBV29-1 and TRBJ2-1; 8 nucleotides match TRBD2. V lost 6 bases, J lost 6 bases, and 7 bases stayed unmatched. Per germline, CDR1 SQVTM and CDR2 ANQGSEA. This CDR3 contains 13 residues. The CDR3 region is CSVASSGFNEQFF. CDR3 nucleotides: TGCAGCGTGGCTTCTAGCGGGTTCAATGAGCAGTTCTTC.

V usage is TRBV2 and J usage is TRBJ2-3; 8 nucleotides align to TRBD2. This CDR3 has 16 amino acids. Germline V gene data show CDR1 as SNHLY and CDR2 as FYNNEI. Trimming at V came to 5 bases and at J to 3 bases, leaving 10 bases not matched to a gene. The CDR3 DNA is TGTGCCAGCAGTCTCCTGGGTGGCGGGAGGACAGATACGCAGTATTTT. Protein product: CASSLLGGGRTDTQYF.

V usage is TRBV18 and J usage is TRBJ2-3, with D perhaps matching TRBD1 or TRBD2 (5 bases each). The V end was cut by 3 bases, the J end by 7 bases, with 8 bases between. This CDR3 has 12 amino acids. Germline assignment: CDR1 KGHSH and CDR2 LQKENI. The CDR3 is CASSPGTHTQYF. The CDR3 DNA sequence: TGTGCCAGCTCACCCGGGACCCATACGCAGTATTTT.

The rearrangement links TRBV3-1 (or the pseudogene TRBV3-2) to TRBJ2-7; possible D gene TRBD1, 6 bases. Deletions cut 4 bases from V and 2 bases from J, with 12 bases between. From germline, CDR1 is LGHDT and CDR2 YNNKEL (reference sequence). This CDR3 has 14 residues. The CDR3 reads CASSLLRDTYEQYF. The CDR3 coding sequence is TGTGCCAGCAGCCTACTTCGGGACACCTACGAGCAGTACTTC.

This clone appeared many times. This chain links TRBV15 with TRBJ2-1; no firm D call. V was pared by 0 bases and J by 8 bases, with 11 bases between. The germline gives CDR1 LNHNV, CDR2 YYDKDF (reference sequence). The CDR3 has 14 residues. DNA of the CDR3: TGTGCCACCAGCAGAGAAGGTTCCGAGTATGAGCAGTTCTTC. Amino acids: CATSREGSEYEQFF.

The CDR3 sequence is CASSQELPTSGRYNEQFF. In nucleotides, the CDR3 is TGCGCCAGCAGCCAAGAGCTCCCGACTAGCGGGAGGTACAATGAGCAGTTCTTC. The genes are TRBV4-1 and TRBJ2-1, with TRBD2 identical over 13 bases. The CDR3 runs to 18 residues. Losses at the gene ends were 0 bases for V and 4 bases for J; bases not matched to a gene: 6. CDR1 MGHRA and CDR2 YSYEKL come from the germline V gene.

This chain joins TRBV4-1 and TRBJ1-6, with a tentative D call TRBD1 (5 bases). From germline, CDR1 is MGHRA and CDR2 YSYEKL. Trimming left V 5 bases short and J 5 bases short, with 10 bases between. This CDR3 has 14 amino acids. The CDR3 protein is CASSRQLDNSPLHF. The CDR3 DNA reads TGCGCCAGCAGCAGACAGTTGGATAATTCACCCCTCCACTTT.

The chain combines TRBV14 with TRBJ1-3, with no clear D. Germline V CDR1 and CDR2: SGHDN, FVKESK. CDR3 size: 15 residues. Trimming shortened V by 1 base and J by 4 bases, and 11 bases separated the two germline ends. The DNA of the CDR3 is TGTGCCAGCAGCCAAGTGGGTCTGAGGGGAAACACCATATATTTT. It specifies CASSQVGLRGNTIYF.

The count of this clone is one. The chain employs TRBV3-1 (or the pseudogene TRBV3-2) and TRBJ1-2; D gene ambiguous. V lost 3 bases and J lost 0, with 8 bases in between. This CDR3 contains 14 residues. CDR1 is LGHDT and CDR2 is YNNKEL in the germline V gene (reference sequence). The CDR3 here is CASSHPTANYGYTF. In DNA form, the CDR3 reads TGTGCCAGCAGCCACCCCACAGCTAACTATGGCTACACCTTC.

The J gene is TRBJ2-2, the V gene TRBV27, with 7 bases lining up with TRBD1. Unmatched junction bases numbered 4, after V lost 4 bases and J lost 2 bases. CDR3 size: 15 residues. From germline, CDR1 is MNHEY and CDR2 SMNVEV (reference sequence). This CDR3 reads CASSSRQGNTGELFF. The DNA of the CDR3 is TGTGCCAGCAGTTCGAGACAGGGAAACACCGGGGAGCTGTTTTTT.

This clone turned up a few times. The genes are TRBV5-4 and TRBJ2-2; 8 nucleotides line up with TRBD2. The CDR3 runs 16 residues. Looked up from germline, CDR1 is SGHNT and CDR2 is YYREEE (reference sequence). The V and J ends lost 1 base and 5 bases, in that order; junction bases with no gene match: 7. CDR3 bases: TGTGCCAGCAGCTTGTATGGGACTAGAGGGACCGGGGAGCTGTTTTTT. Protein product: CASSLYGTRGTGELFF.

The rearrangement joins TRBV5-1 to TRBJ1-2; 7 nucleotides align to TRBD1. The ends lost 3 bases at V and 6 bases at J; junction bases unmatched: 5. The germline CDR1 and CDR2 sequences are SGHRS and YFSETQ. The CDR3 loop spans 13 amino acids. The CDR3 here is CASSSDRVNGYTF. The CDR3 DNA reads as TGCGCCAGCAGCTCTGACAGGGTCAATGGCTACACCTTC.

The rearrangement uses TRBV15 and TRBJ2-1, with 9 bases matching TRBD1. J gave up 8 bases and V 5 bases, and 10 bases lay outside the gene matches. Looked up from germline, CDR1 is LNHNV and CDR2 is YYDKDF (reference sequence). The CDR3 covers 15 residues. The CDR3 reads CATSVGTGRSDEQFF. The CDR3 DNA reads TGTGCCACCAGCGTCGGGACAGGGAGATCAGATGAGCAGTTCTTC. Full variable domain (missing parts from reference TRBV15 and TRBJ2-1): DAMVIQNPRYQVTQFGKPVTLSCSQTLNHNVMYWYQQKSSQAPKLLFHYYDKDFNNEADTPDNFQSRRPNTSFCFLDIRSPGLGDTAMYLCATSVGTGRSDEQFFGPGTRLTVL.